Presented here are 14 T cell receptor beta chains from one specimen sequenced in a study of control samples from healthy donors and cancer patients. The table came from immunoSEQ multiplex PCR; TCRdb's copy has only in-frame clones and leaves some out. The sample records over 100,000 clones, around 90% being singletons. The sequenced sample consisted of blood. These receptors were collected from a man aged 35-49 years in good health.

The genes are TRBV12-3 or TRBV12-4 and TRBJ2-1; D not resolved. This CDR3 has 13 amino acids. The V end lost 5 bases, the J end lost 4 bases, and 9 bases lay between the germline ends. Here the CDR3 DNA reads TGTGCCAGCAGTGTGACACCATACAATGAGCAGTTCTTC. It codes for CASSVTPYNEQFF.

J is TRBJ2-7 and V is TRBV7-6; TRBD1 agrees at 7 bases. With 5 bases clipped from V and 9 bases from J, the junction kept 28 bases outside the gene matches. The CDR3 is 19 amino acids. CDR1 and CDR2 (germline): SGHVS, FNYEAQ. The CDR3 protein is CASSPIRGQDGVPRFAQYF. The CDR3 DNA follows: TGTGCCAGCAGCCCAATAAGAGGACAGGATGGGGTCCCCCGGTTCGCGCAGTACTTC.

The genes are TRBV9 and TRBJ2-2; 8 nucleotides agree with TRBD2. J was trimmed by 5 bases and V by 4 bases; bases with no gene match: 1. Germline assignment: CDR1 SGDLS and CDR2 YYNGEE. This CDR3 spans 13 amino acids. The chain's CDR3 is CASSTGGTGELFF. The CDR3 bases are TGTGCCAGCAGCACGGGGGGGACCGGGGAGCTGTTTTTT.

The rearrangement uses TRBV10-3 and TRBJ2-3, with TRBD1 identical over 8 bases. J gave up 4 bases and V 6 bases, and 6 bases lay outside the gene matches. There are 14 residues in the CDR3. Germline values: CDR1 ENHRY, CDR2 SYGVKD. CDR3 in amino acids: CAISPDRASDTQYF. For the CDR3, the DNA is TGTGCCATCAGCCCGGACAGGGCCTCAGATACGCAGTATTTT.

The CDR3 reads CASSFLKRGSTDTQYF. The CDR3 bases are TGTGCCAGCAGCTTTCTGAAGCGGGGTAGCACAGATACGCAGTATTTT. The gene calls are TRBV7-9 and TRBJ2-3, with 7 bases identical to TRBD2. The V and J ends lost 3 bases and 0 bases, in that order; junction bases with no gene match: 6. Germline loops: CDR1 SEHNR, CDR2 FQNEAQ (reference sequence). This CDR3 region has 16 residues.

This clone was counted between two and nine times. The rearrangement joins TRBV5-6 to TRBJ2-1; no clear D gene. Trimming shortened V by 3 bases and J by 0 bases, and 1 base separated the two germline ends. Germline V CDR1 and CDR2: SGHDT, YYEEEE. CDR3 length: 12 amino acids. The CDR3 DNA reads as TGTGCCAGCAGCTACTCCTACAATGAGCAGTTCTTC. Its translation: CASSYSYNEQFF. Using reference TRBV5-6 and TRBJ2-1 for the parts outside the CDR3, the full variable domain is DAGVTQSPTHLIKTRGQQVTLRCSPKSGHDTVSWYQQALGQGPQFIFQYYEEEERQRGNFPDRFSGHQFPNYSSELNVNALLLGDSALYLCASSYSYNEQFFGPGTRLTVL.

The chain links TRBV6-6 to TRBJ2-5; possibly TRBD1 for D (5 bases). The germline V gene encodes CDR1 MNHNY and CDR2 SVGAGI (reference sequence). With 2 bases removed from V and 5 bases from J, the gap between germline ends came to 9 bases. This CDR3 region has 13 residues. CDR3 bases: TGTGCCAGCAGTTACCCACCAGGGGAGACCCAGTACTTC. This translates into CASSYPPGETQYF.

The V call is TRBV4-1, the J call TRBJ2-3; 7 nucleotides align to TRBD2. The germline V gene encodes CDR1 MGHRA and CDR2 YSYEKL. The CDR3 is made up of 15 amino acids. Losses at the gene ends were 5 bases for V and 1 base for J; bases not matched to a gene: 6. The chain's CDR3 is CASSERAGGTDTQYF. CDR3 nucleotide sequence: TGCGCCAGCAGCGAAAGGGCGGGGGGCACAGATACGCAGTATTTT.

The rearrangement joins TRBV5-4 to TRBJ2-3; D possibly corresponds to TRBD2 (6 bases). CDR3 size: 18 residues. Trimming took 4 bases from V and 0 from J, leaving 21 bases between them. CDR1 and CDR2 from the germline V gene are SGHNT and YYREEE (reference sequence). CDR3 loop: CASSRELAPHSSTDTQYF. The CDR3 DNA sequence: TGTGCCAGCAGCCGGGAACTAGCTCCACATTCTAGCACAGATACGCAGTATTTT.

The chain couples TRBV12-3 or TRBV12-4 to TRBJ2-7; no definite D call. Trimming took off 3 bases at V and 3 bases at J, with 9 bases between the two ends. The CDR3 sequence is 13 residues long. CDR3 sequence (DNA): TGTGCCAGCAGTTTTAAAGGGAACTACGAGCAGTACTTC. This gives the protein CASSFKGNYEQYF.

This clone is a singleton in its sample. This chain uses TRBV2 with TRBJ1-4; D gene uncertain. Germline CDR1 and CDR2: SNHLY and FYNNEI. The CDR3 loop spans 14 amino acids. The V end was cut by 4 bases, the J end by 5 bases, with 11 bases between. As DNA, the CDR3 is TGTGCCAGCAGTGGGAGCGACGGAAATGAAAAACTGTTTTTT. As protein: CASSGSDGNEKLFF.

The V gene is TRBV12-3 or TRBV12-4, the J gene TRBJ1-4; D ambiguous. The V end was cut by 2 bases, the J end by 8 bases, with 6 bases between. CDR3 size: 12 residues. The CDR3: CASSLSGEKLFF. The CDR3 coding sequence is TGTGCCAGCAGTTTATCTGGCGAAAAACTGTTTTTT.

The V gene is TRBV11-1, the J gene TRBJ2-7, with 8 bases aligning to TRBD1. Germline CDR1 SGHAT, CDR2 FQDESV (reference sequence). The CDR3 runs 13 residues. J gave up 7 bases and V 7 bases, and 9 bases lay outside the gene matches. CDR3 bases: TGTGCCAGCAAAGGGACAGGCTCACGGGAGCAGTACTTC. Its translation: CASKGTGSREQYF.

The chain is built from TRBV5-4 and TRBJ1-4, with 11 bases matching TRBD1. Looked up from germline, CDR1 is SGHNT and CDR2 is YYREEE (reference sequence). The ends lost 4 bases at V and 4 bases at J; junction bases unmatched: 6. The CDR3 is 16 amino acids. Here the CDR3 DNA reads TGTGCCAGCAGCCCCACCGGGACAGGGGGTAATGAAAAACTGTTTTTT. It yields the protein CASSPTGTGGNEKLFF.